This TCR beta chain was profiled in a study of control samples from healthy donors and cancer patients. This clone was counted between two and nine times. The V and J ends lost 2 bases and 7 bases, in that order; junction bases with no gene match: 13. The CDR3 is 16 amino acids. Germline CDR1 and CDR2: MNHEY and SVGAGI. Repertoires were generated with immunoSEQ multiplex PCR, while TCRdb's copy carries only in-frame clones and drops some. This sample has some 44,000 clones, with 65% to 80% found just once. This clonotype was obtained from a male donor with melanoma. J is TRBJ2-5 and V is TRBV6-5, with 7 bases lining up with TRBD1. The sequenced material came from formalin-fixed, paraffin-embedded tissue. CDR3 coding DNA: TGTGCCAGCAGTTACCAGACAGGGTTATCGCGTCGGACCCAGTACTTC. Residues: CASSYQTGLSRRTQYF.